The clone carrying this T cell receptor beta chain was counted at least ten times. Its matching antigen is unknown. The V end lost 5 bases, the J end lost 4 bases, and 15 bases lay between the germline ends. Germline CDR1 is MNHNY and CDR2 is SVGAGI (reference sequence). The CDR3 is 15 amino acids. By way of CD45RO/CCR7/CD25/CD127/CD95/CD27, the CD4+ regulatory, stem cell-like memory, central memory and naive cells were sorted. The data were taken from a study of beta chain features in type 1 diabetes. Study-wide results and caveats: Within patients, naive, central memory and Treg TCRB repertoires seemed more similar than within healthy donors.

Investigators reverse transcribed all isolated RNA, so they sequenced expressed TCRB transcripts. A few million reads were obtained on average from naive, central memory and regulatory T cell samples. This table comes from immunoSEQ multiplex PCR, and its TCRdb copy is limited to in-frame clones, with some not included. The sample includes 200,000 to 250,000 clones, approximately 11% seen only once; the top ten take approximately 1.4%. The sequenced sample consisted of central memory CD4+ T cells from blood. This rearrangement joins TRBV6-6 to TRBJ2-1, with D unclear. This receptor was taken from a man in his late teens or twenties in good health. The CDR3 reads CASSRLRPQYNEQFF. The CDR3 nucleotides are TGTGCCAGCAGTCGACTGCGACCACAATACAATGAGCAGTTCTTC.